The 6 T cell receptor beta chains reported below all come from one sample, sequenced in a study of blood T cell repertoires in COVID-19. Assay: immunoSEQ multiplex PCR; the TCRdb copy retains only in-frame clones and omits some. The table includes approximately 170,000 clones, about 88% detected once. Sequenced: peripheral blood. The receptor set was obtained from a woman of 80 years or more in a cohort sampled during active or convalescent COVID-19.

The chain links TRBV9 to TRBJ2-1, with D hard to call. This CDR3 spans 17 amino acids. V lost 0 bases, J lost 0 bases, and 13 bases lay in between. In germline, CDR1 is SGDLS, CDR2 YYNGEE. In nucleotides, the CDR3 is TGTGCCAGCAGCGTAGGGTATACGGGTCCCTCCTACAATGAGCAGTTCTTC. This sequence encodes CASSVGYTGPSYNEQFF.

The chain carries TRBV2 and TRBJ1-3, with D unresolved. This CDR3 region has 14 residues. The ends were cut back, 1 base at V and 0 bases at J, with 4 bases in the middle. CDR1 SNHLY and CDR2 FYNNEI come from the germline V gene. The CDR3 loop is CASSEGLSGNTIYF. CDR3 nucleotide sequence: TGTGCCAGCAGTGAAGGGCTCTCTGGAAACACCATATATTTT.

CDR3 residues: CASSLITANSGNTIYF. The DNA of the CDR3 is TGCGCCAGCAGCTTAATTACAGCCAACTCTGGAAACACCATATATTTT. The rearrangement uses TRBV5-1 and TRBJ1-3; D ambiguous. The CDR3 sequence is 16 residues long. Germline CDR1 SGHRS, CDR2 YFSETQ. V lost 2 bases to trimming and J lost 0 bases, with 12 bases between them.

This clone came up a few times. V usage is TRBV18 and J usage is TRBJ1-4, with D tentatively TRBD1 (6 bases). From germline, CDR1 is KGHSH and CDR2 LQKENI. The CDR3 totals 15 residues. Between the trimmed V and J ends, which lost 3 bases and 5 bases, there was a span of 13 bases. The CDR3 region is CASSPPDSPNEKLFF. The CDR3 DNA sequence: TGTGCCAGCTCACCCCCGGACAGCCCGAATGAAAAACTGTTTTTT. The whole variable domain, filled in from reference TRBV18 and TRBJ1-4, reads NAGVMQNPRHLVRRRGQEARLRCSPMKGHSHVYWYRQLPEEGLKFMVYLQKENIIDESGMPKERFSAEFPKEGPSILRIQQVVRGDSAAYFCASSPPDSPNEKLFFGSGTQLSVL.

V and J are TRBV18 and TRBJ1-2, with D perhaps TRBD1 (5 bases). The CDR3 spans 13 residues. The V gene lost 3 bases and the J gene lost 8 bases, with 13 bases spanning the gap. CDR1 and CDR2 (germline): KGHSH, LQKENI. The CDR3: CASSPQSGDGYTF. The CDR3 nucleotides read TGTGCCAGCTCACCCCAAAGCGGGGACGGCTACACCTTC.

This clone was seen just once. The rearrangement joins TRBV7-9 to TRBJ2-4, with D perhaps matching TRBD2 (6 bases). The germline gives CDR1 SEHNR, CDR2 FQNEAQ (reference sequence). This CDR3 has 13 amino acids. V gave up 1 base and J gave up 8 bases, with 9 bases separating them. CDR3 sequence: CASSLGASDIQYF. The CDR3 nucleotides read TGTGCCAGCAGCTTAGGGGCTAGCGACATTCAGTACTTC.